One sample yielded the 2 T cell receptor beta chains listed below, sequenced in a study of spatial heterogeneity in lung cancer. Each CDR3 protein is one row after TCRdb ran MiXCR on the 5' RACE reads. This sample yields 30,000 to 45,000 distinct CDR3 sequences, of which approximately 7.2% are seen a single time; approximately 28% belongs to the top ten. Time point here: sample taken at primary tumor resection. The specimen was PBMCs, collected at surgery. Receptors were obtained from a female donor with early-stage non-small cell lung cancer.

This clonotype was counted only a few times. The CDR3 sequence: CASSSTEYSNQPQHF. DNA of the CDR3: TGTGCCAGCAGCTCGACAGAGTATAGCAATCAGCCCCAGCATTTT. The V and J genes are TRBV7-9 and TRBJ1-5; D possibly corresponds to TRBD1 (5 bases). V lost 4 bases, J lost 0 bases, and 10 bases lay in between. The CDR3 is 15 amino acids. Germline V gene sequence: CDR1 SEHNR, CDR2 FQNEAQ (reference sequence).

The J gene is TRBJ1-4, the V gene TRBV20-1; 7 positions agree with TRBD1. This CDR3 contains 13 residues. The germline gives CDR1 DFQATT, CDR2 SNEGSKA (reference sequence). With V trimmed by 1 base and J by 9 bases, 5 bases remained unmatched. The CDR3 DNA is TGCAGTGCTAGAGGAGGACAGGCGAAAAAACTGTTTTTT. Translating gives CSARGGQAKKLFF.